The 28 T cell receptor beta chains presented below share a single source sample, sequenced in a study of glioma-infiltrating T cells after dendritic cell vaccination. Assay: immunoSEQ multiplex PCR; the TCRdb copy retains only in-frame clones and omits some. The sample includes more than 100,000 clones, roughly 79% of them seen just once. This sample comprised blood, obtained before dendritic cell vaccination. Receptor source: a human donor with glioblastoma.

The J gene is TRBJ2-7, the V gene TRBV5-6; a possible D gene is TRBD2 (7 bases). This CDR3 region has 15 residues. The germline V gene encodes CDR1 SGHDT and CDR2 YYEEEE. The germline V and J ends were trimmed by 1 base and 3 bases, with 14 bases remaining between them. The CDR3 DNA reads as TGTGCCAGCAGCTTGCCCAAGGGGGGGATCTACGAGCAGTACTTC. This translates into CASSLPKGGIYEQYF.

The chain recombines TRBV4-1 with TRBJ2-7, with 7 bases identical to TRBD2. This CDR3 contains 16 residues. The junction had 9 bases not matched to a gene; V was cut back by 1 base and J by 3 bases. Germline values: CDR1 MGHRA, CDR2 YSYEKL. CDR3 loop: CASSQGGGNLFYEQYF. The DNA for the CDR3 is TGCGCCAGCAGCCAAGGGGGGGGGAATTTGTTCTACGAGCAGTACTTC.

The V gene is TRBV27, the J gene TRBJ1-5; TRBD1 matches 7 bases. Germline lookup yields CDR1 MNHEY and CDR2 SMNVEV (reference sequence). The CDR3 has 14 residues. J lost 4 bases, V lost 6 bases, and 6 bases had no gene match. The DNA of the CDR3 is TGTGCCAGCAGCCTCAACAGGGGAAATCAGCCCCAGCATTTT. Amino acids: CASSLNRGNQPQHF.

The chain links TRBV5-1 to TRBJ1-2; a possible D gene is TRBD1 (5 bases). There are 14 residues in the CDR3. Germline V gene lookup returns CDR1 SGHRS and CDR2 YFSETQ. V was pared by 4 bases and J by 2 bases, with 12 bases between. The CDR3 DNA reads TGCGCCAGCAGCGCGCAGACAGCGAACTATGGCTACACCTTC. It yields the protein CASSAQTANYGYTF.

The CDR3 coding sequence is TGTGCCAGCAACCGACTAGCGGGGACCACAGATACGCAGTATTTT. Translated: CASNRLAGTTDTQYF. This chain joins TRBV2 and TRBJ2-3; 11 nucleotides agree with TRBD2. The germline V gene encodes CDR1 SNHLY and CDR2 FYNNEI. J was trimmed by 2 bases and V by 7 bases; bases with no gene match: 5. The CDR3 is 15 residues long.

The V and J genes are TRBV7-9 and TRBJ1-6; D perhaps matches TRBD1 (5 bases). The germline CDR1 and CDR2 sequences are SEHNR and FQNEAQ (reference sequence). The CDR3 is 15 residues long. V lost 2 bases to trimming and J lost 7 bases, with 12 bases between them. CDR3 sequence reads: CASSLTNQGNSPLHF. For the CDR3, the DNA is TGTGCCAGCAGCTTAACGAACCAGGGAAATTCACCCCTCCACTTT.

The V call is TRBV6-6, the J call TRBJ2-7, with TRBD2 matching 7 bases. CDR1 is MNHNY, CDR2 SVGAGI, per germline (reference sequence). This CDR3 region has 12 residues. Trimming took 6 bases from V and 2 from J; bases not matched to a gene: 1. As DNA, the CDR3 is TGTGCCAGCAGAGGGACTACCTACGAGCAGTACTTC. It codes for CASRGTTYEQYF.

This chain joins TRBV4-3 and TRBJ1-2; 7 positions match TRBD1. In germline, CDR1 is LGHNA, CDR2 YSLEER. The junction had 8 bases not matched to a gene; V was cut back by 2 bases and J by 5 bases. The CDR3 loop spans 15 amino acids. DNA for the CDR3: TGCGCCAGCAGCCAACTCCGACAGGGTACATATGGCTACACCTTC. It translates to CASSQLRQGTYGYTF.

This sequence joins TRBV6-5 and TRBJ1-2; D is possibly TRBD1 (6 bases). The CDR3 runs to 14 residues. Germline V lookup: CDR1 MNHEY, CDR2 SVGAGI. Deletions cut 11 bases from V and 3 bases from J, with 19 bases between. The CDR3 region has the DNA TGTGCCGCATCCAATCGAGGGGGAGACTATGGCTACACCTTC. Encoded protein: CAASNRGGDYGYTF.

This sequence joins TRBV7-9 and TRBJ2-5, with 10 bases identical to TRBD2. J was trimmed by 5 bases and V by 5 bases; bases with no gene match: 11. CDR1 and CDR2 from the germline V gene are SEHNR and FQNEAQ (reference sequence). The CDR3 is 16 residues long. CDR3 region: CASSPPAGGLGETQYF. CDR3 nucleotide sequence: TGTGCCAGCAGCCCCCCAGCGGGGGGGCTGGGGGAGACCCAGTACTTC.

Only one count was recorded for this clone. The J gene is TRBJ1-3, the V gene TRBV5-1; D is undetermined. The germline V gene has CDR1 SGHRS and CDR2 YFSETQ. Trimming took 0 bases from V and 0 from J, leaving 7 bases between them. This CDR3 region has 15 residues. The CDR3, as DNA: TGCGCCAGCAGCTTGGCCATGAGCTCTGGAAACACCATATATTTT. Protein sequence: CASSLAMSSGNTIYF.

In its sample, this clone was seen a few times. The gene calls are TRBV19 and TRBJ2-5, with TRBD2 identical over 9 bases. Losses at the gene ends were 5 bases for V and 7 bases for J; bases not matched to a gene: 14. Germline-derived CDR1 and CDR2 are LNHDA and SQIVND (reference sequence). The CDR3 consists of 16 residues. In DNA, the CDR3 is TGTGCCAGTAGTTCCAGCGGGGGGCTCCTCCTTGGGACCCAGTACTTC. Translating it yields CASSSSGGLLLGTQYF.

This clone occurred a few times. The chain has TRBV19 and TRBJ1-3; D is uncertain. CDR1 is LNHDA, CDR2 SQIVND, per germline (reference sequence). The CDR3 extends over 13 amino acids. V was trimmed by 8 bases and J by 2 bases, leaving 10 bases between them. CDR3 nucleotides: TGTGCCAGTCCCAGCGAAGCTGGAAACACCATATATTTT. It codes for CASPSEAGNTIYF. The full variable domain, rest sourced from reference TRBV19 and TRBJ1-3, is DGGITQSPKYLFRKEGQNVTLSCEQNLNHDAMYWYRQDPGQGLRLIYYSQIVNDFQKGDIAEGYSVSREKKESFPLTVTSAQKNPTAFYLCASPSEAGNTIYFGEGSWLTVV.

The chain has TRBV7-9 and TRBJ1-2, with TRBD1 matching 9 bases. V gave up 0 bases and J gave up 8 bases; unmatched junction bases: 7. This CDR3 region has 15 residues. CDR1 and CDR2 (germline): SEHNR, FQNEAQ (reference sequence). The CDR3 nucleotides read TGTGCCAGCAGCTTAGCTTGGGGACAGGGAAGCGGCTACACCTTC. It encodes CASSLAWGQGSGYTF.

This clone was picked up a small number of times. J is TRBJ2-7 and V is TRBV6-6; weak D call: TRBD2 (6 bases). The CDR3 contains 15 residues. The germline CDR1 and CDR2 sequences are MNHNY and SVGAGI (reference sequence). Between the trimmed V and J ends, which lost 4 bases and 3 bases, there was a span of 16 bases. CDR3 amino acids: CASSSLNGGSYEQYF. For the CDR3, the DNA is TGTGCCAGCAGTTCCCTGAATGGGGGGAGCTACGAGCAGTACTTC.

The J gene is TRBJ1-1, the V gene TRBV5-1; 7 bases are shared with TRBD1. The CDR3 contains 18 residues. V lost 4 bases to trimming and J lost 4 bases; unmatched junction nucleotides: 19. CDR1 is SGHRS, CDR2 YFSETQ, per germline. The CDR3 coding sequence is TGCGCCAGCAGCCCCTATAGATCAACAGGGGAGATAGGCACTGAAGCTTTCTTT. It codes for CASSPYRSTGEIGTEAFF. Drawing the rest from reference TRBV5-1 and TRBJ1-1, the complete variable domain is KAGVTQTPRYLIKTRGQQVTLSCSPISGHRSVSWYQQTPGQGLQFLFEYFSETQRNKGNFPGRFSGRQFSNSRSEMNVSTLELGDSALYLCASSPYRSTGEIGTEAFFGQGTRLTVV.

The CDR3 protein is CASSLVPGSEYEQYF. CDR3 coding DNA: TGTGCCAGCAGCTTGGTCCCGGGGTCAGAATACGAGCAGTACTTC. The chain is built from TRBV5-5 and TRBJ2-7; possible D gene TRBD2, 5 bases. Per germline, CDR1 SGHKS and CDR2 YYEKEE (reference sequence). With 0 bases removed from V and 4 bases from J, the gap between germline ends came to 14 bases. The CDR3 is 15 amino acids. Using reference TRBV5-5 and TRBJ2-7 for the parts outside the CDR3, the full variable domain is DAGVTQSPTHLIKTRGQQVTLRCSPISGHKSVSWYQQVLGQGPQFIFQYYEKEERGRGNFPDRFSARQFPNYSSELNVNALLLGDSALYLCASSLVPGSEYEQYFGPGTRLTVT.

This sequence joins TRBV30 and TRBJ2-5, with D perhaps TRBD2 (5 bases). Germline V gene data show CDR1 as GTSNPN and CDR2 as SVGIG (reference sequence). CDR3 length: 13 amino acids. V lost 5 bases and J 2 bases, leaving 12 bases between the germline ends. The CDR3 region has the DNA TGTGCCTGGGAGGGATCAGCGCAAGAGACCCAGTACTTC. Residues: CAWEGSAQETQYF.

The chain has TRBV13 and TRBJ2-7, with a tentative D call TRBD2 (7 bases). Trimming cost V 5 bases and J 6 bases, with 11 bases left between them. The CDR3 extends over 12 amino acids. Germline V gene lookup returns CDR1 PRHDT and CDR2 FYEKMQ (reference sequence). Here the CDR3 DNA reads TGTGCCAGCAGCAGGGGGGGGACCGAGCAGTACTTC. As protein: CASSRGGTEQYF.

The chain uses TRBV13 and TRBJ2-3; 12 positions agree with TRBD2. CDR1 and CDR2 from the germline V gene are PRHDT and FYEKMQ (reference sequence). There are 17 residues in the CDR3. V dropped 5 bases and J dropped 0; count of bases not matched to a gene: 6. CDR3 DNA: TGTGCCAGCAGCCTCCGACTAGCGGGGGCCAGCACAGATACGCAGTATTTT. It specifies CASSLRLAGASTDTQYF.

The chain has TRBV5-6 and TRBJ1-1, with D tentatively TRBD1 (5 bases). Germline assignment: CDR1 SGHDT and CDR2 YYEEEE. V was cut by 0 bases and J by 6 bases, with 9 bases left in between. This CDR3 has 13 residues. The CDR3 coding sequence is TGTGCCAGCAGCTTGGGGGGCGGGGCTGAAGCTTTCTTT. Its translation: CASSLGGGAEAFF. Based on the CDR3 plus reference TRBV5-6 and TRBJ1-1, the full variable domain is DAGVTQSPTHLIKTRGQQVTLRCSPKSGHDTVSWYQQALGQGPQFIFQYYEEEERQRGNFPDRFSGHQFPNYSSELNVNALLLGDSALYLCASSLGGGAEAFFGQGTRLTVV.

The CDR3 nucleotides read TGTGCCAGCAGCCAAGATTTGCTAGTTAGCGGCCAAGAGACCCAGTACTTC. The encoded protein is CASSQDLLVSGQETQYF. The genes are TRBV4-2 and TRBJ2-5; D may be TRBD2 (6 bases). Germline V gives CDR1 LGHNA, CDR2 YNFKEQ. This CDR3 has 17 amino acids. V was shortened by 0 bases and J by 1 base, with 15 bases between the two germline ends.

This clone was seen more than once but under ten times. V gene TRBV11-2 combines with J gene TRBJ2-7; D is undetermined. Per germline, CDR1 SGHAT and CDR2 FQNNGV. The CDR3 is 11 amino acids. V was clipped by 5 bases and J by 12 bases, with 14 bases between them. In DNA form, the CDR3 reads TGTGCCAGCAGCCCCTCCAGTATAGCGTACTTC. The encoded protein is CASSPSSIAYF.

The gene calls are TRBV29-1 and TRBJ2-7; a possible D gene is TRBD1 (6 bases). CDR3 length: 13 residues. Germline V CDR1 and CDR2: SQVTM, ANQGSEA. Trimming pared 7 bases from V and 4 bases from J, leaving 17 bases between. CDR3 region: CSATGSPNYEQYF. The DNA for the CDR3 is TGCAGCGCCACAGGGTCCCCTAATTACGAGCAGTACTTC.

The chain couples TRBV30 to TRBJ2-7; the D is unclear. The CDR3 contains 13 residues. Trimming removed 3 bases at V and 7 bases at J, with 16 bases between. CDR1 and CDR2 from the germline V gene are GTSNPN and SVGIG (reference sequence). CDR3 sequence (DNA): TGTGCCTGGAGCTCTGGTTCAGCTAGGGAGCAGTACTTC. Residues: CAWSSGSAREQYF.

With regard to this clone: The junction departs from germline at one end; a sequencing error may be responsible. J is TRBJ1-1 and V is TRBV5-8, with D perhaps matching TRBD1 (6 bases). CDR3 length: 15 residues. Germline CDR1 and CDR2: SGHTS and YDEGEE. The chain's CDR3 is CASILRTDLNTEAFF. The CDR3 DNA is TGTGCCAGCATCTTGAGGACAGATCTGAACACTGAAGCTTTCTTT.

V and J are TRBV19 and TRBJ1-2; D is possibly TRBD1 (6 bases). Germline values: CDR1 LNHDA, CDR2 SQIVND (reference sequence). The CDR3 consists of 14 residues. V was pared by 6 bases and J by 3 bases, with 14 bases between. The CDR3, as DNA: TGTGCCAGTAGGCTCGGGACAACCTACTATGGCTACACCTTC. It is translated as CASRLGTTYYGYTF.

This chain links TRBV4-1 with TRBJ1-2; 7 bases are shared with TRBD1. The germline gives CDR1 MGHRA, CDR2 YSYEKL. J was trimmed by 4 bases and V by 2 bases; bases with no gene match: 10. CDR3 size: 16 residues. The CDR3 reads CASSQSTGTEAYGYTF. DNA for the CDR3: TGCGCCAGCAGCCAATCGACCGGGACAGAGGCCTATGGCTACACCTTC.